This paragraph covers one T cell receptor beta chain sequence. The antigen remains undetermined. Looked up from germline, CDR1 is SGHDT and CDR2 is YYEEEE. The CDR3 contains 12 residues. V was trimmed by 4 bases and J by 2 bases, leaving 7 bases between them. The record originates from a study of a mutant IDH1 vaccine in newly diagnosed glioma. Study-level background: With temozolomide cycles, or 4-6 weeks after radiotherapy alone, vaccination was started.

Only in-frame clones appear in the TCRdb table, and some are missing; sequencing was by immunoSEQ multiplex PCR. The sample yields roughly 61,000 clones, under 90% seen once. Time point of the sample: week 11, during vaccination. In the vaccine, a single dose held 300 ug of the mutant IDH1 20-mer peptide, along with topical imiquimod. Donors harbored newly found WHO grade 3 or 4 IDH1-mutant, ATRX-lost astrocytomas. The chain recombines TRBV5-6 with TRBJ2-7; TRBD2 might be the D (5 bases). The sequenced sample was PBMCs, obtained from a glioma patient whose treatment included an IDH1 peptide vaccine. The receptor was derived from a man in his fifties with glioma. The CDR3 DNA reads TGTGCCAGCAGCCGGAGGCCCTACGAGCAGTACTTC. Protein: CASSRRPYEQYF.